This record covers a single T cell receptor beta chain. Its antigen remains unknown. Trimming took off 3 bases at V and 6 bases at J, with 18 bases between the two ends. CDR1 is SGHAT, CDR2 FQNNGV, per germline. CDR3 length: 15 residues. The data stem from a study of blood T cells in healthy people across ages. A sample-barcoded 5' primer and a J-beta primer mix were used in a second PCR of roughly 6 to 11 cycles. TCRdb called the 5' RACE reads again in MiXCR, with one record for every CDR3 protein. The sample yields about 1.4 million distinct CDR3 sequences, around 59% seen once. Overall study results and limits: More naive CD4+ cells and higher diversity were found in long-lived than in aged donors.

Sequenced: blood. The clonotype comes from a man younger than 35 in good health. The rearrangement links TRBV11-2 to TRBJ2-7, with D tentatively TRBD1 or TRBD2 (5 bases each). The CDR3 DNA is TGTGCCAGCAGCTTGTATGGGACGGCAAAGGGCGAGCAGTACTTC. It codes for CASSLYGTAKGEQYF. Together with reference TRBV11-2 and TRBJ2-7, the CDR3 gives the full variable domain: EAGVAQSPRYKIIEKRQSVAFWCNPISGHATLYWYQQILGQGPKLLIQFQNNGVVDDSQLPKDRFSAERLKGVDSTLKIQPAKLEDSAVYLCASSLYGTAKGEQYFGPGTRLTVT.